This TCR beta chain is drawn from a study of blood T cells in healthy people across ages. General study results and limits: Across samples, TCR beta diversity tracked strongly with naive T cell percentage.

This clonotype was recorded at least ten times. Its antigen is currently unknown. Next came a second PCR, run for about 6 to 12 cycles, which used a sample-barcoded 5' primer along with a J-beta primer mix. TCRdb processed the 5' RACE reads anew with MiXCR; each CDR3 protein has one entry. The sample has about 780,000 distinct CDR3 sequences; about half are singletons. CDR1 is SQVTM and CDR2 is ANQGSEA in the germline V gene. This CDR3 has 13 residues. Trimming took off 4 bases at V and 0 bases at J, with 7 bases between the two ends. Sequencing input: blood. V is TRBV29-1 and J is TRBJ2-4; tentatively, D is TRBD2 (6 bases). This TCR was sampled from a man older than 75 in good health. The CDR3 sequence is CSVAGGAKNIQYF. The DNA of the CDR3 is TGCAGCGTTGCCGGGGGAGCCAAAAACATTCAGTACTTC.